Included here is one T cell receptor (beta chain) sequence, with context. Its antigen is not yet known. Base qualities were left out, and no much larger clone turns up one base away. These data come from a study of T-cell reconstitution after alpha-beta-depleted transplantation in children (dated by TCRdb to the mid-2010s). With respect to the entire study: Using TCR repertoire profiling, the study quantitatively followed how T-cell immune reconstitution unfolded in children after TCRalphabeta/CD19-depleted allogeneic hematopoietic cell transplantation.

Compared with germline, V lacks 3 bases and J lacks 0 bases; bases without a gene match: 3. Taken from the germline V gene (reference sequence), the CDR1 and CDR2 loops are DFQATT and SNEGSKA. The CDR3 covers 17 residues, taking in both the cysteine and the phenylalanine. Of all the DNA, just the CDR3 is kept, 51 bases in frame from base 1. Libraries were built with PCR. The sequencer listed for this sample is Illumina HiSeq 2500. TCR library preparation used molecular barcoding, with unique molecular identifiers applied to normalize quantification of the TCRbeta repertoire. TCRdb handled the public reads itself, with Q25 trimming in fastp and clone calling in MiXCR, and kept productive beta chains. CDR3 protein sequences are deduplicated, and each keeps its most common genes and DNA. The sample has 500,000 or so distinct CDR3 sequences on record, 32% of them singletons. The top ten constitute around 2.4% of the sample.

The starting material was PBMCs from the stem cell graft donor, obtained from the stem cell graft. This TCR came from a human donor who donated a stem cell graft to a child with aplastic anemia. The sequence links TRBV20-1 to TRBJ2-3, with 16 junctional bases fitting TRBD2. The nucleotide sequence reads as follows: TGCAGTGCTAGGGGACTAGCGGGAGGGCGAAGCACAGATACGCAGTATTTT. This is translated as CSARGLAGGRSTDTQYF.